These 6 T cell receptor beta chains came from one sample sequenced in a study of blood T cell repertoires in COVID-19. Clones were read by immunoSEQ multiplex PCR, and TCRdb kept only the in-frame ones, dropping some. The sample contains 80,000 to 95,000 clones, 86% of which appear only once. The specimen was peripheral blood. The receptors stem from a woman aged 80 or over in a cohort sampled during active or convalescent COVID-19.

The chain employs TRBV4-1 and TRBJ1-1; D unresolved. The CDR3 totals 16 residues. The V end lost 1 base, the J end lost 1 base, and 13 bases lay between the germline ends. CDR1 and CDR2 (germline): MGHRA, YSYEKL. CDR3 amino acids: CASSQVQQKSNTEAFF. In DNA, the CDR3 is TGCGCCAGCAGCCAAGTCCAACAGAAGTCGAACACTGAAGCTTTCTTT.

CDR3 in amino acids: CAWSSSQETQYF. Written as DNA, the CDR3 is TGTGCCTGGAGTTCCAGCCAAGAGACCCAGTACTTC. The gene calls are TRBV30 and TRBJ2-5; D unresolved. Germline V gene data show CDR1 as GTSNPN and CDR2 as SVGIG (reference sequence). V lost 2 bases to trimming and J lost 1 base, with 5 bases between them. The CDR3 has 12 amino acids.

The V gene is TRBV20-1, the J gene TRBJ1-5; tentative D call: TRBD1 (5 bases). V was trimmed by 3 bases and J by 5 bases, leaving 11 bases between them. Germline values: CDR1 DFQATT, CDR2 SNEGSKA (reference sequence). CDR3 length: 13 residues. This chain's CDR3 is CSASEGSDQPQHF. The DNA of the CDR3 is TGCAGTGCTAGTGAGGGGAGCGATCAGCCCCAGCATTTT.

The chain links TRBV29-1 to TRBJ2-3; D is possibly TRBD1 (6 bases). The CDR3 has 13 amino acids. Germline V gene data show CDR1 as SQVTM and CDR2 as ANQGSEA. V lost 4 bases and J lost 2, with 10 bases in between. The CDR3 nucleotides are TGCAGCGTTGTCGGACAGCTCACAGATACGCAGTATTTT. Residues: CSVVGQLTDTQYF.

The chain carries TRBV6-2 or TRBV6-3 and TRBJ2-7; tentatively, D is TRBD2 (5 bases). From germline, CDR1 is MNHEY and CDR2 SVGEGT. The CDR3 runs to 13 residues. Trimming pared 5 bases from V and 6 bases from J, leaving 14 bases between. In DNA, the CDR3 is TGTGCCAGCAGTGACCCGGGGAGTCTCGAGCAGTACTTC. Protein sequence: CASSDPGSLEQYF.

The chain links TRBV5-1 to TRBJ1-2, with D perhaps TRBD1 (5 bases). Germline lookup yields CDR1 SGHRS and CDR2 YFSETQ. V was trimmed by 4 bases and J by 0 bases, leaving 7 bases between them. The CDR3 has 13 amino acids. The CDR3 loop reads CASSPTANYGYTF. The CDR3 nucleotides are TGCGCCAGCAGCCCGACAGCTAACTATGGCTACACCTTC.